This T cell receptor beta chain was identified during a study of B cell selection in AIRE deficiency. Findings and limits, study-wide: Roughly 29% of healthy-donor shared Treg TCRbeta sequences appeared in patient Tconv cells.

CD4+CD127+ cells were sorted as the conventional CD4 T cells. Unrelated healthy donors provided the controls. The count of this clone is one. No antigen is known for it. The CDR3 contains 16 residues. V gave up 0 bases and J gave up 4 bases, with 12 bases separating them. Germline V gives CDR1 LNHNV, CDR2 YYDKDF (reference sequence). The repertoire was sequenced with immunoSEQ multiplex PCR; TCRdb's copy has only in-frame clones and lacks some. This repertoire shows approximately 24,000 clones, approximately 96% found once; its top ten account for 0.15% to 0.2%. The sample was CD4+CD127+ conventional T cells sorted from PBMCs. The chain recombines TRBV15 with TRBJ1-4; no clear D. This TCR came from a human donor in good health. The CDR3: CATSRDYEARNEKLFF. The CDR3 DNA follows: TGTGCCACCAGCAGAGATTATGAAGCGCGTAATGAAAAACTGTTTTTT.